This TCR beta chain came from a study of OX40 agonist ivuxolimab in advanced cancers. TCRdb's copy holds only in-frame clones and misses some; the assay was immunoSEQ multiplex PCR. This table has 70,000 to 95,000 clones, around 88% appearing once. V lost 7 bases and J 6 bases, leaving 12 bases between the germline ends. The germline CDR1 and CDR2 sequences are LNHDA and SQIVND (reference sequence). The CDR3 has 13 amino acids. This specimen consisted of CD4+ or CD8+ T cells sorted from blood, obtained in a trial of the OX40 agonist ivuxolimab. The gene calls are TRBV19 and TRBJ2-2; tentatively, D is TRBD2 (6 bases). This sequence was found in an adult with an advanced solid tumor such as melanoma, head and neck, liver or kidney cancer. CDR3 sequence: CASKEGGAGELFF. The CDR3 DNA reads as TGTGCCAGTAAGGAGGGTGGGGCCGGGGAGCTGTTTTTT.